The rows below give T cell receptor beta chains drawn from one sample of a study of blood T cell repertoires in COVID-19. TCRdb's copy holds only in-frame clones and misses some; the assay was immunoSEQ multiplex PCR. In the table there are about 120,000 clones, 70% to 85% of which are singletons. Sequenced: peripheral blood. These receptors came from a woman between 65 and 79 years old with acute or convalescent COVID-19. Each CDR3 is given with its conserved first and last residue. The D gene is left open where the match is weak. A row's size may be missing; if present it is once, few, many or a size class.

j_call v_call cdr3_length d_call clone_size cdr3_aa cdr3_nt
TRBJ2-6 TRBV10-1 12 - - CVLSSGANVLTF TGCGTCTTGAGCTCTGGGGCCAACGTCCTGACTTTC
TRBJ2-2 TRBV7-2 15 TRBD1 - CASSFYRGSTGELFF TGTGCCAGCAGCTTTTACAGGGGCAGCACCGGGGAGCTGTTTTTT
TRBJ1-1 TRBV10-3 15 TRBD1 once CAISNRQGLNTEAFF TGTGCCATCAGTAATCGACAGGGGCTGAACACTGAAGCTTTCTTT
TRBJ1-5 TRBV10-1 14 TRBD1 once CASSEYRGDQPQHF TGCGCCAGCAGTGAATACAGGGGGGACCAGCCCCAGCATTTT
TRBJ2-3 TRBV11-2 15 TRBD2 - CASSLIAGGTDTQYF TGTGCCAGCAGCTTAATTGCGGGGGGCACAGATACGCAGTATTTT
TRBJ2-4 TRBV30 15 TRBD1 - CAWSPQGAAKNIQYF TGTGCCTGGAGTCCACAGGGGGCGGCCAAAAACATTCAGTACTTC
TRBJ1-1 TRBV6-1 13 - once CASSEVRGAQAFF TGTGCCAGCAGTGAGGTTAGGGGCGCTCAAGCTTTCTTT
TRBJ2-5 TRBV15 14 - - CATSRTVNQETQYF TGTGCCACCAGCAGGACAGTTAACCAAGAGACCCAGTACTTC
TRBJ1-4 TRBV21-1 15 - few CASSTFRQAREKLFF TGTGCCAGCAGCACATTTCGACAGGCCAGGGAAAAACTGTTTTTT
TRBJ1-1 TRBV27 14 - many CASSHGQTNTEAFF TGTGCCAGCAGCCATGGACAAACGAACACTGAAGCTTTCTTT
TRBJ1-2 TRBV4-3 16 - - CASSQGPREISYGYTF TGCGCCAGCAGCCAAGGTCCAAGGGAGATTAGCTATGGCTACACCTTC
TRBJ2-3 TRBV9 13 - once CASSPVASDTQYF TGTGCCAGCAGCCCAGTGGCCTCGGATACGCAGTATTTT
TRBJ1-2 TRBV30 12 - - CAWEVGVYGYTF TGTGCCTGGGAGGTAGGGGTCTATGGCTACACCTTC